A selection of T cell receptor beta chains follows, all from one sample in a study of molecular identifiers for immune sequencing clone quantification. Each CDR3 protein is one row after TCRdb ran MiXCR on the PCR reads. The sample has about 40,000 distinct CDR3 sequences, 15% to 20% seen once; the top ten hold roughly 7.1%. Sequencing was performed on naive CD8+ T cells from blood, with Jurkat cell RNA spiked in. The receptors originated from a human donor in good health. Some libraries in this study had Jurkat cell RNA spiked in. Both conserved end residues are part of each CDR3. Each record gives: V gene, CDR3 protein.

>TRBV12-3/TRBV12-4
CASSSNDRLSGGYTF
>TRBV6-6
CASGSNQETQYF
>TRBV20-1
CSARVGQGRPTLREQYF
>TRBV19
CASSMDRIVEQFF
>TRBV6-6
CASTASGMEGTDTQYF
>TRBV15
CATSRELETGEQYF
>TRBV10-3
CAIGGSSRHNTGELFF
>TRBV9
CASSVGLSTGEQYF
>TRBV12-3/TRBV12-4
CASKIGTGVYNEQFF
>TRBV28
CASSKPPGLAGKPGELFF
>TRBV6-2/TRBV6-3
CASNAEWENIQYF
>TRBV7-9
CASSFFGGTSGRETQYF
>TRBV6-2/TRBV6-3
CASSGLAPIF
>TRBV27
CASSFPGVYEQYF
>TRBV29-1
CSDGSEQFF
>TRBV29-1
CSVVTAGVYGYTF
>TRBV10-3
CAIKELPQETQYF
>TRBV4-3
CASSQHRGGEQYF
>TRBV5-1
CASSLGTTYNEQFF
>TRBV7-9
CASSRVGDEQYF
>TRBV20-1
CSASFLGLAGALLKTDTQYF
>TRBV7-2
CASSLTGGGTGELFF
>TRBV28
CASSLLGYQTLGAGDEVDTQYF
>TRBV28
CASSSRGSGNTIYF
>TRBV12-3/TRBV12-4
CASSPTSGNYEQYF
>TRBV15
CAPSSNYEQYF
>TRBV19
CASSIGAPGTFYNEQFF
>TRBV7-6
CASSSGAEAFF
>TRBV19
CASSIWDRDEQFF
>TRBV19
CASSIGYSNQPQHF
>TRBV9
CASSVVSGELFF
>TRBV12-3/TRBV12-4
CASSYGSSYEQYF
>TRBV28
CASNRIRNEQYF
>TRBV7-9
CASSLGTDNEQFF
>TRBV29-1
CSGDRDYNEQFF
>TRBV7-9
CASSPTERGYEQYF
>TRBV7-2
CASSWRGRGGAGELFF
>TRBV6-2/TRBV6-3
CASTDRMNQPQHF
>TRBV29-1
CSVPEEDREDGYTF
>TRBV7-6
CASSLGTGSYEQYF
>TRBV6-6
CASSYHPGTRLLDYGYTF
>TRBV20-1
CSARPGFSNQPQHF
>TRBV20-1
CSAPQGTSYNEQFF